The clone carrying this T cell receptor beta chain was observed a few times. This entry comes from a study of blood T cells in healthy people across ages. The CDR3 loop spans 14 amino acids. CDR1 and CDR2 from the germline V gene are SQVTM and ANQGSEA. V lost 4 bases and J lost 1, with 12 bases in between. Next came a second PCR, run for roughly 6 to 11 cycles, which used a sample-barcoded 5' primer along with a J-beta primer mix. Through a template-switch adaptor with 12 random nucleotides, each cDNA molecule received a tag. Each single sample gave us at least 3 million CDR3-containing paired-end reads. A single record per CDR3 protein comes from TCRdb applying MiXCR to the 5' RACE reads. The data show 1 million or so distinct CDR3 sequences, 20% to 25% seen once. This sample also appeared in a second study, on T cells of mothers and their children.

The rearrangement links TRBV29-1 to TRBJ2-3; no reliable D call. The specimen was blood. The clonotype originates from a girl aged 2 to 9 in good health. The CDR3 DNA follows: TGCAGCGTTGCCCAAAGCCAGGGCACAGATACGCAGTATTTT. Encoded protein: CSVAQSQGTDTQYF.